The 32 T cell receptor beta chains in this list originate from one sample, sequenced in a study of blood T cell repertoires in COVID-19 (dated by TCRdb to 2020 to 2021). Libraries were made using the immunoSEQ multiplex PCR assay. In its TCRdb copy, this immuneACCESS table keeps in-frame sequences only and misses some clones. Where compared with another copy, unresolved V genes explain less than half of these, and the others have no known cause. Within this sample are roughly 250,000 clones, with under 85% of them counted one time only. The top ten clones comprise 5.5% of the sample. Sequencing was carried out using peripheral blood. These receptor sequences come from a human donor in a cohort sampled during active COVID-19.

The chain employs TRBV24-1 and TRBJ2-2; D gene ambiguous. CDR3 length: 14 amino acids. Trimming took 5 bases from V and 0 from J, leaving 6 bases between them. Per the germline V gene, CDR1 is KGHDR and CDR2 is SFDVKD. In nucleotides, the CDR3 is TGTGCCACCAGTGTTCGGTCGAACACCGGGGAGCTGTTTTTT. Translation: CATSVRSNTGELFF.

The table lists this clone with a count of one. The V call is TRBV7-9, the J call TRBJ2-3, with TRBD2 identical over 9 bases. J gave up 0 bases and V 5 bases, and 12 bases lay outside the gene matches. Germline values: CDR1 SEHNR, CDR2 FQNEAQ (reference sequence). The CDR3 runs 18 residues. In nucleotides, the CDR3 is TGTGCCAGCAGCACCCCTAGCGGGAAGAGCGGGAGCACAGATACGCAGTATTTT. Translated, it gives CASSTPSGKSGSTDTQYF.

The V gene is TRBV11-2, the J gene TRBJ1-6; D is undetermined. V was cut by 5 bases and J by 6 bases, with 8 bases left in between. Looked up from germline, CDR1 is SGHAT and CDR2 is FQNNGV. The CDR3 covers 13 residues. The CDR3 DNA reads TGTGCCAGCAGCGAGCGGAGTAATTCACCCCTCCACTTT. Its protein is CASSERSNSPLHF.

This CDR3 is CASRGAYPREQYF. The CDR3 nucleotides are TGTGCCAGTCGCGGGGCATACCCCCGGGAGCAGTACTTC. The rearrangement joins TRBV28 to TRBJ2-7; the D gene is possibly TRBD2 (6 bases). The CDR3 loop spans 13 amino acids. The ends were cut back, 9 bases at V and 7 bases at J, with 19 bases in the middle. CDR1 is MDHEN, CDR2 SYDVKM, per germline.

The chain is built from TRBV11-3 and TRBJ2-1; 9 bases are shared with TRBD2. CDR1 is SGHNT and CDR2 is YENEEA in the germline V gene. There are 13 residues in the CDR3. J was trimmed by 13 bases and V by 2 bases; bases with no gene match: 6. CDR3 amino acids: CASSLKRGADQFF. In DNA form, the CDR3 reads TGTGCCAGCAGCTTAAAGCGGGGGGCGGATCAGTTCTTC.

V gene TRBV10-1 combines with J gene TRBJ2-5, with TRBD2 matching 7 bases. The junction had 7 bases not matched to a gene; V was cut back by 4 bases and J by 5 bases. This CDR3 spans 14 amino acids. The germline gives CDR1 WNHNN, CDR2 SYGVQD (reference sequence). The CDR3 reads CASSGGAGEETQYF. Here the CDR3 DNA reads TGCGCCAGCAGTGGTGGGGCGGGAGAGGAGACCCAGTACTTC.

In this sample, this clone turned up many times. The chain uses TRBV4-1 and TRBJ1-1; the match to TRBD1 covers 8 bases. V gave up 8 bases and J gave up 4 bases; unmatched junction bases: 6. From germline, CDR1 is MGHRA and CDR2 YSYEKL. This CDR3 spans 13 amino acids. The CDR3 DNA sequence: TGCGCCAGCTCTCGACAGGGGCCCACTGAAGCTTTCTTT. This sequence encodes CASSRQGPTEAFF.

This clone was detected once. The V call is TRBV27, the J call TRBJ1-5, with D tentatively TRBD1 (5 bases). The CDR3 contains 14 residues. Looked up from germline, CDR1 is MNHEY and CDR2 is SMNVEV (reference sequence). The V end lost 10 bases, the J end lost 7 bases, and 20 bases lay between the germline ends. The CDR3 reads CATGRTGEGQPQHF. DNA of the CDR3: TGTGCCACCGGTCGAACGGGGGAAGGGCAGCCCCAGCATTTT.

The CDR3 sequence: CAISESITGGLNIQYF. Here the CDR3 DNA reads TGTGCCATCAGTGAGTCGATCACAGGGGGCCTGAACATTCAGTACTTC. V gene TRBV10-3 combines with J gene TRBJ2-4; 9 bases are shared with TRBD1. Germline V gene sequence: CDR1 ENHRY, CDR2 SYGVKD. V dropped 0 bases and J dropped 7; count of bases not matched to a gene: 7. This CDR3 region has 16 residues.

This clone was seen a handful of times. The rearrangement uses TRBV7-9 and TRBJ1-4; TRBD1 is a possible D gene (5 bases). CDR3 length: 15 residues. V was cut by 5 bases and J by 3 bases, with 13 bases left in between. CDR1 is SEHNR, CDR2 FQNEAQ, per germline (reference sequence). This CDR3 is CASSRGRGSNEKLFF. The CDR3 nucleotides read TGTGCCAGCAGCCGGGGGAGGGGCTCTAATGAAAAACTGTTTTTT.

The chain employs TRBV12-3 or TRBV12-4 and TRBJ2-7; D uncertain. The CDR3 runs 13 residues. V was shortened by 3 bases and J by 2 bases, with 8 bases between the two germline ends. The CDR3 is CASSFQGAYEQYF. The DNA for the CDR3 is TGTGCCAGCAGTTTTCAAGGAGCCTACGAGCAGTACTTC.

V usage is TRBV2 and J usage is TRBJ2-2; 7 bases align to TRBD2. Germline loops: CDR1 SNHLY, CDR2 FYNNEI. V lost 5 bases to trimming and J lost 0 bases; unmatched junction nucleotides: 3. The CDR3 runs 15 residues. The CDR3: CASSWTSSNTGELFF. The CDR3 region has the DNA TGTGCCAGCAGTTGGACTAGTTCGAACACCGGGGAGCTGTTTTTT.

V usage is TRBV4-2 and J usage is TRBJ2-1, with TRBD1 matching over 10 bases. V gave up 4 bases and J gave up 4 bases; unmatched junction bases: 1. The CDR3 extends over 14 amino acids. Germline CDR1 LGHNA, CDR2 YNFKEQ. In DNA form, the CDR3 reads TGTGCCAGCAGCCGGACAGGGGGTTACAATGAGCAGTTCTTC. This sequence encodes CASSRTGGYNEQFF.

V gene TRBV7-2 combines with J gene TRBJ1-2; D might be TRBD1 (6 bases). V was shortened by 5 bases and J by 6 bases, with 13 bases between the two germline ends. Germline CDR1 and CDR2: SGHTA and FQGNSA. The CDR3 covers 13 residues. The CDR3 loop reads CASSIRGLNGYTF. CDR3 DNA: TGTGCCAGCAGCATCAGGGGTCTTAATGGCTACACCTTC.

The chain links TRBV3-1 (or the pseudogene TRBV3-2) to TRBJ1-1; possibly TRBD1 for D (6 bases). The CDR3 is 14 residues long. Germline CDR1 is LGHDT and CDR2 is YNNKEL (reference sequence). Trimming stripped 4 bases from V and 3 bases from J, with 12 bases between. This chain's CDR3 is CASSLQGSDTEAFF. The DNA for the CDR3 is TGTGCCAGCAGCCTACAGGGCTCTGACACTGAAGCTTTCTTT.

V and J are TRBV5-5 and TRBJ2-1, with 8 nucleotides matching TRBD2. Trimming at V came to 6 bases and at J to 6 bases, leaving 11 bases not matched to a gene. The germline V gene has CDR1 SGHKS and CDR2 YYEKEE (reference sequence). CDR3 length: 15 residues. CDR3 protein: CASTRSGGLGNEQFF. In DNA form, the CDR3 reads TGTGCCAGCACTAGGTCGGGGGGGCTTGGCAATGAGCAGTTCTTC.

The rearrangement links TRBV19 to TRBJ2-3; a weak D match, TRBD1 (6 bases). Trimming took 4 bases from V and 5 from J, leaving 10 bases between them. Germline CDR1 and CDR2: LNHDA and SQIVND (reference sequence). This CDR3 comprises 13 residues. CDR3 sequence: CASSKGVVDTQYF. The CDR3 DNA reads as TGTGCCAGTAGTAAGGGGGTAGTAGATACGCAGTATTTT.

The J gene is TRBJ2-1, the V gene TRBV15; D is possibly TRBD1 (6 bases). The CDR3 loop spans 14 amino acids. V lost 3 bases and J lost 7, with 13 bases in between. CDR1 is LNHNV, CDR2 YYDKDF, per germline (reference sequence). CDR3 in DNA: TGTGCCACCAGCAGGCCCGGACAGAGAAATGAGCAGTTCTTC. Amino acid sequence: CATSRPGQRNEQFF.

This chain joins TRBV10-3 and TRBJ2-3; 13 bases line up with TRBD2. V was pared by 6 bases and J by 4 bases, with 1 base of the junction left unmatched. Germline V gene sequence: CDR1 ENHRY, CDR2 SYGVKD. The CDR3 contains 14 residues. This chain's CDR3 is CAISGLAGADTQYF. CDR3 nucleotide sequence: TGTGCCATCAGCGGACTAGCGGGAGCAGATACGCAGTATTTT.

This clone came up a few times. The chain employs TRBV5-1 and TRBJ2-1, with 11 bases matching TRBD2. The CDR3 is 15 amino acids. V shed 8 bases, J shed 0 bases, and the junction held 4 bases outside the gene matches. Germline V gene data show CDR1 as SGHRS and CDR2 as YFSETQ. CDR3 bases: TGCGCCAGTAATAGCGGGGGGGCCTCCTACAATGAGCAGTTCTTC. Translation gives CASNSGGASYNEQFF.

This clone was detected only a few times. The rearrangement joins TRBV28 to TRBJ1-6; the D is unclear. From germline, CDR1 is MDHEN and CDR2 SYDVKM. The CDR3 contains 14 residues. V shed 5 bases and J shed 4 bases, with 9 bases lying between them. The CDR3 DNA reads as TGTGCCAGCAGTGGACTTGCTTATAATTCACCCCTCCACTTT. This codes for CASSGLAYNSPLHF.

The V and J genes are TRBV10-3 and TRBJ2-3; 8 bases line up with TRBD2. V lost 7 bases and J lost 4; bases outside the gene matches: 7. Germline CDR1 ENHRY, CDR2 SYGVKD. CDR3 length: 14 residues. The CDR3 region is CAINSGIRPDTQYF. As DNA, the CDR3 is TGTGCCATCAATAGCGGGATACGGCCAGATACGCAGTATTTT.

The chain carries TRBV12-3 or TRBV12-4 and TRBJ2-7; the D gene is possibly TRBD2 (5 bases). The CDR3 loop spans 13 amino acids. The V end lost 6 bases, the J end lost 4 bases, and 13 bases lay between the germline ends. As DNA, the CDR3 is TGTGCCAGCAGCCCCGAGGGCATTTACGAGCAGTACTTC. It codes for CASSPEGIYEQYF.

This sequence joins TRBV11-3 and TRBJ2-1; 9 bases are a match to TRBD2. V trimming: 2 bases; J trimming: 9 bases; junction bases outside the gene matches: 8. Germline V gene data show CDR1 as SGHNT and CDR2 as YENEEA. This CDR3 contains 15 residues. This chain's CDR3 is CASSLSSGTEGEQFF. DNA of the CDR3: TGTGCCAGCAGCTTATCTAGCGGGACCGAGGGTGAGCAGTTCTTC.

Here the CDR3 DNA reads TGCAGCTTAAGACAGGACTCGAACACTGAAGCTTTCTTT. It codes for CSLRQDSNTEAFF. The rearrangement uses TRBV29-1 and TRBJ1-1, with a weak D call TRBD1 (6 bases). Germline lookup yields CDR1 SQVTM and CDR2 ANQGSEA. The CDR3 is 13 amino acids. Trimming left V 8 bases short and J 1 base short, with 14 bases between.

The chain is built from TRBV11-2 and TRBJ1-4, with a weak D call TRBD1 (6 bases). The CDR3 sequence is 13 residues long. V was clipped by 10 bases and J by 8 bases, with 17 bases between them. Germline loops: CDR1 SGHAT, CDR2 FQNNGV. As DNA, the CDR3 is TGTGCCACCCAAACAGGGCTCGAAGAAAAACTGTTTTTT. This encodes CATQTGLEEKLFF.

The rearrangement joins TRBV5-1 to TRBJ2-3; 9 bases match TRBD1. With V trimmed by 1 base and J by 10 bases, 10 bases remained unmatched. Germline CDR1 and CDR2: SGHRS and YFSETQ. The CDR3 is 15 residues long. The CDR3 DNA sequence: TGCGCCAGCAGCTTGAACAGGGGGCGGCGAGGTGCGCAGTATTTT. Amino acid sequence: CASSLNRGRRGAQYF.

This chain joins TRBV19 and TRBJ2-3; D uncertain. The CDR3 has 13 residues. Germline V gives CDR1 LNHDA, CDR2 SQIVND (reference sequence). Between the trimmed V and J ends, which lost 5 bases and 6 bases, there was a span of 12 bases. Written as DNA, the CDR3 is TGTGCCAGTAGTGTCAACCGAGCCGATACGCAGTATTTT. It translates to CASSVNRADTQYF.

The CDR3 nucleotides are TGTGCCTGGAGTGTTCTAACGAACACCGGGGAGCTGTTTTTT. Its protein product is CAWSVLTNTGELFF. The J gene is TRBJ2-2, the V gene TRBV30, with D hard to call. The V end lost 0 bases, the J end lost 0 bases, and 5 bases lay between the germline ends. Germline V gives CDR1 GTSNPN, CDR2 SVGIG (reference sequence). CDR3 length: 14 residues.

The chain joins TRBV5-1 to TRBJ1-2, with TRBD1 as a possible D gene (5 bases). This CDR3 comprises 15 residues. Germline lookup yields CDR1 SGHRS and CDR2 YFSETQ. V was trimmed by 5 bases and J by 0 bases, leaving 14 bases between them. CDR3 DNA: TGCGCCAGCAGACCTGGGGGACTAGCTAACTATGGCTACACCTTC. This gives the protein CASRPGGLANYGYTF.

This clone was seen only once. The V gene is TRBV3-1 (or the pseudogene TRBV3-2), the J gene TRBJ2-7; 10 bases agree with TRBD2. Trimming took 4 bases from V and 1 from J; bases not matched to a gene: 4. CDR3 length equals 15 residues. Germline V gives CDR1 LGHDT, CDR2 YNNKEL (reference sequence). The CDR3 DNA is TGTGCCAGCAGCCGCGGGACTAGCGTTTCCTACGAGCAGTACTTC. Translating it yields CASSRGTSVSYEQYF.

A single count supports this clone. The rearrangement joins TRBV28 to TRBJ2-2; 14 bases are a match to TRBD2. With 6 bases clipped from V and 4 bases from J, the junction kept 13 bases outside the gene matches. Germline loops: CDR1 MDHEN, CDR2 SYDVKM. This CDR3 region has 19 residues. CDR3 nucleotide sequence: TGTGCCAGCAGCCGCCTAGGGACTAGCGGGAGAGTCAGCACCGGGGAGCTGTTTTTT. Translated: CASSRLGTSGRVSTGELFF.